This T cell receptor beta chain was identified during a study of shared clonotypes between healthy human individuals. Trimming shortened V by 3 bases and J by 3 bases, and 14 bases separated the two germline ends. From germline, CDR1 is SQVTM and CDR2 ANQGSEA. The CDR3 runs to 15 residues. The assay was immunoSEQ multiplex PCR, and TCRdb's table has in-frame clones only and misses some. This table has some 470,000 clones, around 78% appearing once. The TCR sequence derives from a woman aged 35 to 49 in good health. Some clones in this sample may be carry-over from other donors' samples. The source material was PBMCs. The chain recombines TRBV29-1 with TRBJ2-2, with a tentative D call TRBD2 (6 bases). The CDR3 loop reads CSVEGGGLDTGELFF. In nucleotides, the CDR3 is TGCAGCGTTGAGGGGGGAGGCCTAGACACCGGGGAGCTGTTTTTT.